This T cell receptor beta chain was profiled in a study of blood T cells in healthy people across ages. The study, taken as a whole, reports: Long-lived donors exceeded aged donors in naive CD4+ cells and diversity.

With regard to this clonotype: What it binds is unknown.

It was with a sample-barcoded 5' primer and a J-beta primer mix that a second PCR of roughly 7 to 12 cycles was run. In TCRdb, the 5' RACE reads were re-called with MiXCR into one record per CDR3 protein. The sample contains 700,000 to 900,000 distinct CDR3 sequences, about 55% of which appear only once. The extraction recovered at least 5.5 micrograms of total RNA per sample. The clonotype originates from a man older than 75 in good health. The sequenced material came from blood.

The CDR3 DNA reads as TGCGCCAGCAGCTTGGATTGGGGGGCCCCCTACGAGCAGTACTTC. Residues: CASSLDWGAPYEQYF. The chain links TRBV5-1 to TRBJ2-7, with D perhaps assigned TRBD1 or TRBD2 (6 bases each). V lost 0 bases and J lost 2, with 12 bases in between. The germline gives CDR1 SGHRS, CDR2 YFSETQ. The CDR3 has 15 amino acids.